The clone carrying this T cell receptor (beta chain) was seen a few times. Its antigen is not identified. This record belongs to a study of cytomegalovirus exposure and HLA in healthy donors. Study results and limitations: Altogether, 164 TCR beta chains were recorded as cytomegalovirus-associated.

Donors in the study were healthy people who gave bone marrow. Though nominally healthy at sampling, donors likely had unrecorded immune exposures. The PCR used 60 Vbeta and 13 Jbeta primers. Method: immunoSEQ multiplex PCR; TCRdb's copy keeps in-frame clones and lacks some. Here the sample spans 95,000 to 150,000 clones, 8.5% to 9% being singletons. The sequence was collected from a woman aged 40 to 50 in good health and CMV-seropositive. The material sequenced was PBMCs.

The CDR3 DNA reads as TGTGCCAGCTCACTCGGGGTTTATGAGCAGTTCTTC. This encodes CASSLGVYEQFF. The rearrangement links TRBV18 to TRBJ2-1, with a weak D call TRBD2 (5 bases). There are 12 residues in the CDR3. Trimming cost V 4 bases and J 8 bases, with 9 bases left between them. Germline CDR1 reads KGHSH; CDR2 reads LQKENI. Filled out from reference TRBV18 and TRBJ2-1, the complete variable domain reads NAGVMQNPRHLVRRRGQEARLRCSPMKGHSHVYWYRQLPEEGLKFMVYLQKENIIDESGMPKERFSAEFPKEGPSILRIQQVVRGDSAAYFCASSLGVYEQFFGPGTRLTVL.